This passage covers 12 T cell receptor beta chains from one sample sequenced in a study of control samples from healthy donors and cancer patients. Profiled with immunoSEQ multiplex PCR; TCRdb holds only in-frame clones, not every one. The profile shows approximately 140,000 clones, roughly 89% of them singletons. The specimen sequenced was blood. The receptors here all came from a man aged 18-30 years in good health.

The DNA for the CDR3 is TGTGCCAGCAGTGAATCTGGCAGGGCTTCCTACGAGCAGTACTTC. As protein: CASSESGRASYEQYF. The genes are TRBV25-1 and TRBJ2-7, with D possibly matching TRBD1 (5 bases). V lost 1 base and J 1 base, leaving 11 bases between the germline ends. The CDR3 sequence is 15 residues long. The germline gives CDR1 MGHDK, CDR2 SYGVNS.

The chain couples TRBV19 to TRBJ2-6; 7 bases are shared with TRBD1. The length of the CDR3 is 16 residues. V was pared by 3 bases and J by 4 bases, with 6 bases of the junction left unmatched. The germline V gene encodes CDR1 LNHDA and CDR2 SQIVND (reference sequence). CDR3 in DNA: TGTGCCAGTAGTATCCCCGGCAGGGGGGGGGCCAACGTCCTGACTTTC. This codes for CASSIPGRGGANVLTF.

The gene calls are TRBV11-3 and TRBJ2-1; the match to TRBD2 covers 11 bases. Germline assignment: CDR1 SGHNT and CDR2 YENEEA. With 5 bases clipped from V and 5 bases from J, the junction kept 8 bases outside the gene matches. The CDR3 runs 16 residues. Here the CDR3 DNA reads TGTGCCAGCAGCCCAGGGCCTAGCGGGGGGAACAATGAGCAGTTCTTC. Amino acids: CASSPGPSGGNNEQFF. Based on the CDR3 plus reference TRBV11-3 and TRBJ2-1, the full variable domain is EAGVVQSPRYKIIEKKQPVAFWCNPISGHNTLYWYLQNLGQGPELLIRYENEEAVDDSQLPKDRFSAERLKGVDSTLKIQPAELGDSAVYLCASSPGPSGGNNEQFFGPGTRLTVL.

This chain joins TRBV29-1 and TRBJ2-7; 7 nucleotides match TRBD1. Per the germline V gene, CDR1 is SQVTM and CDR2 is ANQGSEA. The CDR3 consists of 14 residues. V was pared by 5 bases and J by 5 bases, with 12 bases of the junction left unmatched. The CDR3 sequence: CSVTRTGVSHEQYF. DNA for the CDR3: TGCAGCGTTACTAGAACAGGGGTTTCCCACGAGCAGTACTTC.

The J gene is TRBJ1-2, the V gene TRBV28; possible D gene TRBD1, 6 bases. V was cut by 5 bases and J by 3 bases, with 16 bases left in between. The germline CDR1 and CDR2 sequences are MDHEN and SYDVKM. The CDR3 has 15 amino acids. The CDR3 is CASSLRARQDYGYTF. In DNA form, the CDR3 reads TGTGCCAGCAGTCTTAGGGCCCGACAGGACTATGGCTACACCTTC.

The rearrangement links TRBV5-1 to TRBJ2-7, with D tentatively TRBD1 or TRBD2 (5 bases each). V lost 2 bases, J lost 5 bases, and 8 bases lay in between. CDR1 SGHRS and CDR2 YFSETQ come from the germline V gene. The CDR3 totals 12 residues. The CDR3 spells CASSFGTNEQYF. The DNA of the CDR3 is TGCGCCAGCAGCTTTGGGACCAACGAGCAGTACTTC. Full variable domain (rest looked up from reference TRBV5-1 and TRBJ2-7): KAGVTQTPRYLIKTRGQQVTLSCSPISGHRSVSWYQQTPGQGLQFLFEYFSETQRNKGNFPGRFSGRQFSNSRSEMNVSTLELGDSALYLCASSFGTNEQYFGPGTRLTVT.

The rearrangement uses TRBV6-5 and TRBJ2-5, with D perhaps being TRBD1 or TRBD2 (6 bases each). The CDR3 is 15 residues long. CDR1 and CDR2 from the germline V gene are MNHEY and SVGAGI. The ends were cut back, 7 bases at V and 6 bases at J, with 21 bases in the middle. CDR3 sequence reads: CASNPLGQGRKTQYF. As DNA, the CDR3 is TGTGCCAGCAATCCTCTAGGGCAGGGGAGGAAGACCCAGTACTTC.

This clone showed up just once. The chain combines TRBV6-1 with TRBJ2-7, with unresolved D. This CDR3 has 15 residues. The germline V gene encodes CDR1 MNHNS and CDR2 SASEGT. The germline V and J ends were trimmed by 2 bases and 3 bases, with 14 bases remaining between them. The CDR3 loop reads CASSERDTFLYEQYF. CDR3 nucleotide sequence: TGTGCCAGCAGTGAAAGAGACACCTTCCTCTACGAGCAGTACTTC.

This rearrangement joins TRBV10-3 to TRBJ2-2, with 9 bases matching TRBD1. This CDR3 is 15 amino acids long. After removal of 3 bases from V and 4 bases from J, the junction contained 3 bases not matched to a gene. CDR1 is ENHRY and CDR2 is SYGVKD in the germline V gene. The CDR3 region is CAISDDRGGTGELFF. In nucleotides, the CDR3 is TGTGCCATCAGTGATGACAGGGGGGGCACCGGGGAGCTGTTTTTT.

The sample holds one count of this clone. V gene TRBV5-6 combines with J gene TRBJ2-5, with D possibly being TRBD2 (5 bases). V lost 2 bases to trimming and J lost 2 bases, with 10 bases between them. Germline assignment: CDR1 SGHDT and CDR2 YYEEEE. CDR3 length equals 14 residues. The CDR3 coding sequence is TGTGCCAGCAGCTTTTCCTGGACTCAAGAGACCCAGTACTTC. It specifies CASSFSWTQETQYF.

This chain connects TRBV3-1 (or the pseudogene TRBV3-2) to TRBJ2-1, with 14 bases fitting TRBD2. Germline trimming cut 7 bases from V and 4 bases from J; bases unmatched to any gene: 6. The CDR3 contains 16 residues. Germline V gives CDR1 LGHDT, CDR2 YNNKEL (reference sequence). The CDR3 sequence: CASKGLAGGFYNEQFF. The CDR3 DNA reads TGTGCCAGCAAAGGACTAGCGGGGGGATTTTACAATGAGCAGTTCTTC.

The V call is TRBV15, the J call TRBJ1-2; tentatively, D is TRBD1 (6 bases). V was cut by 0 bases and J by 8 bases, with 13 bases left in between. This CDR3 spans 14 amino acids. Germline loops: CDR1 LNHNV, CDR2 YYDKDF (reference sequence). In DNA, the CDR3 is TGTGCCACCAGCAGAGATCGCGCACAGGGCGGCTACACCTTC. Translated, it gives CATSRDRAQGGYTF.